This T cell receptor beta chain was captured by sequencing in a study of blood T cell repertoires in COVID-19. Study background: There were acute and convalescent COVID-19 samples, and they came from the United States, Italy and Spain. PBMCs, B-cell-depleted T cells, or T cells provided the cDNA or gDNA that made up the material.

During active infection, Seattle patients enrolled and were then monitored through disease. As handled by the study authors: The authors estimated nucleated cell counts from reference gene primer amplification. Sequenced by immunoSEQ multiplex PCR; TCRdb stores in-frame clones only, minus some. Clonal size and the V and J genes are those of that table, whereas D and trimming came from the DNA. Among some 180,000 clones, about four fifths were seen once, and the ten largest hold 9.5% to 12%. Germline loops: CDR1 GTSNPN, CDR2 SVGIG (reference sequence). Unmatched junction bases numbered 7, after V lost 3 bases and J lost 7 bases. This CDR3 spans 14 amino acids.

The V call is TRBV30, the J call TRBJ1-2, with 11 bases that match TRBD1. This clonotype originated in a woman between 35 and 50 years old with COVID-19, enrolled during active disease. Sample: peripheral blood. CDR3 DNA: TGTGCCTGGAGCAGGACAGGGGGCGAGTCTGGCTACACCTTC. Protein sequence: CAWSRTGGESGYTF.